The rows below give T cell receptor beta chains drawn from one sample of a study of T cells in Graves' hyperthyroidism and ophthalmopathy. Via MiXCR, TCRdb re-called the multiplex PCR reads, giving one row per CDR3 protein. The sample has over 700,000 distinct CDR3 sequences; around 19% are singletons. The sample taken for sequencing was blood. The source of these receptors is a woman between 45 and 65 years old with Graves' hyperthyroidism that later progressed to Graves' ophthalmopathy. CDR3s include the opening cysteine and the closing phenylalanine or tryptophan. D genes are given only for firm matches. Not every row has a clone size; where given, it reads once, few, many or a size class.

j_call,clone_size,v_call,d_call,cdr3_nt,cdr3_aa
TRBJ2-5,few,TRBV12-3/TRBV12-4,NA,TGTGCCAGCAGTTTAGCGCGGGGATTAGAGACCCAGTACTTC,CASSLARGLETQYF
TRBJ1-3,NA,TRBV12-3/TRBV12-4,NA,TGTGCCAGCAGTTTAAGGGCAGCTGGAAACACCATATATTTT,CASSLRAAGNTIYF
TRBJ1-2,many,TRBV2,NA,TGTGCCAGCAGTGAATCAGTGGGCGACACCTTC,CASSESVGDTF
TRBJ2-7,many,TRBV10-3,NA,TGTGCCATCAGTGAGGTCTCAACCTACGAGCAGTACTTC,CAISEVSTYEQYF
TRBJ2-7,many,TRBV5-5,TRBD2,TGTGCCAGCAGCTTGGATGCGGGGGTGTCCTACGAGCAGTACTTC,CASSLDAGVSYEQYF
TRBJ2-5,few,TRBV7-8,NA,TGTGCCAGCAGCTTATGGCTCCGGGAGACCCAGTACTTC,CASSLWLRETQYF
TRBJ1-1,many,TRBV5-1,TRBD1,TGCGCCAGCAGCTTGGTTGGACAGGGCGACACTGAAGCTTTCTTT,CASSLVGQGDTEAFF
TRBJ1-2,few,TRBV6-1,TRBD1,TGTGCCAGCCGAGGACAGGGGGTATATGGCTACACCTTC,CASRGQGVYGYTF
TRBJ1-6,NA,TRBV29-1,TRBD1,TGCAGCGCCCGGACAGGGGGCAATTCACCCCTCCACTTT,CSARTGGNSPLHF
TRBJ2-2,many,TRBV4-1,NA,TGCGCCAGCAGCCAAGATAGAGGCACCGGGGAGCTGTTTTTT,CASSQDRGTGELFF
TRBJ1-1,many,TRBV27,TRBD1,TGTGCCAGCAGTCCCGACAGGGAGGGCACTGAAGCTTTCTTT,CASSPDREGTEAFF
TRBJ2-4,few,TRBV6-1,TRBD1,TGTGCCAGCAGACCGGGACAGGGAGGCATTCAGTACTTC,CASRPGQGGIQYF
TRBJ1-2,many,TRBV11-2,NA,TGTGCCAGCAGCTTGGTAGCGGGGCGATGGGGTGATGGCTACACCTTC,CASSLVAGRWGDGYTF
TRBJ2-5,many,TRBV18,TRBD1,TGTGCCAGCTCAACCGGACAGGAAGAGACCCAGTACTTC,CASSTGQEETQYF
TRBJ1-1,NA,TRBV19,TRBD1,TGTGCCAGTAGTATAGGACAGGGATTCAGCACTGAAGCTTTCTTT,CASSIGQGFSTEAFF